Presented here are 2 T cell receptor beta chains from one specimen sequenced in a study of blood T cell repertoires in COVID-19. Only in-frame clones appear in the TCRdb table, and some are missing; sequencing was by immunoSEQ multiplex PCR. The sample yields about 130,000 clones, around 73% seen once. The sequencing input was peripheral blood. These receptors came from a man aged 55 to 70 who had recovered from COVID-19.

This clone was detected many times. The CDR3 bases are TGTGCCAGCAGAACCACCGGGACAGGCGGTGGAGCTTTCTTT. Protein product: CASRTTGTGGGAFF. This chain links TRBV6-5 with TRBJ1-1; 8 bases are a match to TRBD1. In germline, CDR1 is MNHEY, CDR2 SVGAGI. V shed 6 bases, J shed 10 bases, and the junction held 13 bases outside the gene matches. The CDR3 runs 14 residues.

This clone showed up just once. V usage is TRBV30 and J usage is TRBJ1-1; D perhaps matches TRBD1 (5 bases). Germline CDR1 GTSNPN, CDR2 SVGIG (reference sequence). This CDR3 is 12 amino acids long. Trimming stripped 7 bases from V and 1 base from J, with 10 bases between. The chain's CDR3 is CASLRGNTEAFF. As DNA, the CDR3 is TGTGCCTCCTTAAGGGGGAACACTGAAGCTTTCTTT.